A single sample gave rise to the 12 T cell receptor beta chains below, sequenced in a study of read filtering for tumor transcriptome and immune sequencing. From 300 to 450 ng of RNA, a library with molecular barcoded alpha/delta and beta/gamma adaptors was made. MiXCR was run by TCRdb on the reads, yielding one entry per CDR3 protein. The table includes under 60,000 distinct CDR3 sequences, roughly 19% detected once. Sequenced material: a population of CD138-negative cells sorted from bone marrow. These receptors all come from a donor aged 40 or older with multiple myeloma.

This clonotype was recorded many times. The gene calls are TRBV5-1 and TRBJ2-7; 14 bases match TRBD2. The CDR3 loop spans 17 amino acids. V trimming: 4 bases; J trimming: 5 bases; junction bases outside the gene matches: 11. Per germline, CDR1 SGHRS and CDR2 YFSETQ. DNA for the CDR3: TGCGCCAGCAGCAGCCGACAGAGGACTAGCGGGAGGAACGAGCAGTACTTC. It specifies CASSSRQRTSGRNEQYF.

Ten or more counts support this clonotype. This sequence joins TRBV20-1 and TRBJ2-1; D may be TRBD2 (6 bases). This CDR3 is built from 15 residues. V lost 1 base, J lost 6 bases, and 16 bases lay in between. The V gene's germline CDR1 is DFQATT and CDR2 SNEGSKA (reference sequence). CDR3 nucleotide sequence: TGCAGTGCTAGAGCGAATAGCGGAGGCGGCAATGAGCAGTTCTTC. It encodes CSARANSGGGNEQFF.

To note about this clonotype: This likely stems from a read error, as it lies one base from a far larger clone. V usage is TRBV7-9 and J usage is TRBJ1-6; possible D gene TRBD1, 6 bases. The end of the DNA is better explained by TRBJ1-1, so the J call may be wrong. CDR1 and CDR2 (germline): SEHNR, FQNEAQ (reference sequence). The CDR3 totals 14 residues. CDR3 nucleotides: TGTGCCAGCAGCTTAGGGGCGGGCAGGGGAAGGGCTTTCTTT. Its translation: CASSLGAGRGRAFF.

As concerns this clonotype: A much larger clonotype is one base distant, so this may be a read error. The chain joins TRBV12-3 or TRBV12-4 to TRBJ2-6; TRBD1 is a possible D gene (5 bases). This CDR3 is built from 14 residues. CDR3 DNA sequence: TGTGCCAGCGTTGCGGCCTCTGGGGCCAACGTCCTGGCTTTC. This gives the protein CASVAASGANVLAF.

This clonotype occurred once. This could be a read error, since a much larger clone is one nucleotide away. The chain has TRBV20-1 and TRBJ1-2, with D uncertain. This CDR3 is 13 amino acids long. The germline gives CDR1 DFQATT, CDR2 SNEGSKA (reference sequence). Trimming removed 8 bases at V and 5 bases at J, with 18 bases between. CDR3 DNA sequence: TGCAGTCCTGTTAAATCCAGGAATTATGGCTACACCTTC. Residues: CSPVKSRNYGYTF.

This clonotype has a count of ten or more. This chain connects TRBV7-6 to TRBJ2-7; 8 bases fit TRBD1. CDR1 SGHVS and CDR2 FNYEAQ come from the germline V gene. Trimming took 5 bases from V and 7 from J; bases not matched to a gene: 13. CDR3 length: 15 amino acids. The CDR3: CASSLAPDRGNEQYF. Written as DNA, the CDR3 is TGTGCCAGCAGCCTTGCACCCGACAGGGGCAATGAGCAGTACTTC.

At least ten counts were recorded for this clonotype. The chain combines TRBV5-1 with TRBJ2-7, with TRBD2 matching 14 bases. The CDR3 loop spans 17 amino acids. V was clipped by 0 bases and J by 6 bases; unmatched bases: 8. Germline V gene sequence: CDR1 SGHRS, CDR2 YFSETQ. CDR3 sequence (DNA): TGCGCCAGCAGCTTGGCACCGGGACTAGCGGGAGCCTTCGAGCAGTACTTC. This codes for CASSLAPGLAGAFEQYF.

As to this clonotype: A far more abundant clone sits one base away, making this likely a read error. The genes are TRBV7-9 and TRBJ2-1, with D possibly being TRBD2 (6 bases). Germline V gene lookup returns CDR1 SEHNR and CDR2 FQNEAQ (reference sequence). The CDR3 is 13 amino acids. The CDR3 sequence: CARSLAGGNEQFF. As DNA, the CDR3 is TGTGCCAGGAGCTTAGCTGGAGGGAATGAGCAGTTCTTC.

This clonotype showed up many times. The chain joins TRBV20-1 to TRBJ2-7, with D possibly matching TRBD1 (5 bases). V lost 3 bases and J 2 bases, leaving 8 bases between the germline ends. The CDR3 extends over 12 amino acids. Per germline, CDR1 DFQATT and CDR2 SNEGSKA (reference sequence). Written as DNA, the CDR3 is TGCAGTGCTAGTATAGGGGCCTACGAGCAGTACTTC. This translates into CSASIGAYEQYF.

The rearrangement links TRBV12-5 to TRBJ2-3, with unresolved D. The CDR3 length is 11 residues. Deletions cut 10 bases from V and 7 bases from J, with 12 bases between. Germline values: CDR1 LGHNT, CDR2 FRNRAP. Here the CDR3 reads CANTPGNTQYF. CDR3 DNA: TGTGCTAATACCCCCGGTAATACGCAGTATTTT.

This clonotype has at least ten counts. V and J are TRBV28 and TRBJ1-1; no clear D gene. CDR1 and CDR2 from the germline V gene are MDHEN and SYDVKM. The ends were cut back, 8 bases at V and 0 bases at J, with 7 bases in the middle. The CDR3 runs 12 residues. The CDR3 loop is CASLTLNTEAFF. The CDR3 DNA reads as TGTGCCAGCCTGACACTGAACACTGAAGCTTTCTTT.

V gene TRBV6-1 combines with J gene TRBJ1-5, with 7 bases fitting TRBD1. The CDR3 spans 15 residues. Germline V CDR1 and CDR2: MNHNS, SASEGT. With V trimmed by 7 bases and J by 4 bases, 10 bases remained unmatched. CDR3 residues: CASIRDGTDNQPQHF. The CDR3 region has the DNA TGTGCCAGCATCCGCGATGGGACAGATAATCAGCCCCAGCATTTT.